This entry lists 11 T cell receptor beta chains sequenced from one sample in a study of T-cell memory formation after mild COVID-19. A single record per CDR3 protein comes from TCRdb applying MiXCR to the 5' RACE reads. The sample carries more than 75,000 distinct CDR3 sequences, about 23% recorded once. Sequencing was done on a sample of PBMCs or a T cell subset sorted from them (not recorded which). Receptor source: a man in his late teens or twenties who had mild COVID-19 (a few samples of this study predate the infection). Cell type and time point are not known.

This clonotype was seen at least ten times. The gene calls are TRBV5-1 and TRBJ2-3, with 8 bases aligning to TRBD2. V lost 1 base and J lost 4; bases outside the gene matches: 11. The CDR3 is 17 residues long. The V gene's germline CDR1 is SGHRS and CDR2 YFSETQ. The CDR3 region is CASSLLWTSNWADTQYF. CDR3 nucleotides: TGCGCCAGCAGCTTGTTGTGGACTAGCAATTGGGCAGATACGCAGTATTTT.

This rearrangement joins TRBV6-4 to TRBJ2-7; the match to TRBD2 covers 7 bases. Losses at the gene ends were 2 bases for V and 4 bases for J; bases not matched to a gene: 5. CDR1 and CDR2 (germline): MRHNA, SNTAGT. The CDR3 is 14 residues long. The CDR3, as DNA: TGTGCCAGCAGTGACATGGCGGGGGAGTACGAGCAGTACGTC. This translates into CASSDMAGEYEQYV.

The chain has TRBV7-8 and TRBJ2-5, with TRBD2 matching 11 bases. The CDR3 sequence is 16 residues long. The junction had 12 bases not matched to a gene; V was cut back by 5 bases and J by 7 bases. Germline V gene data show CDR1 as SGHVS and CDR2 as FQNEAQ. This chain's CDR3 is CASSPSTSGGLRTQYF. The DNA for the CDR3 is TGTGCCAGCAGCCCGAGTACTAGCGGGGGCCTTAGGACCCAGTACTTC.

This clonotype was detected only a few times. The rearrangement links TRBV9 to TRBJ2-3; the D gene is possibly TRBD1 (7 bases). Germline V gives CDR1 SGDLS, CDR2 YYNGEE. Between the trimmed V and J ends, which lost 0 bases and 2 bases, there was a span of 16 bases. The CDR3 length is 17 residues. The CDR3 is CASSVAPGQDYTDTQYF. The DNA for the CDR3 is TGTGCCAGCAGCGTAGCCCCCGGACAGGACTACACAGATACGCAGTATTTT.

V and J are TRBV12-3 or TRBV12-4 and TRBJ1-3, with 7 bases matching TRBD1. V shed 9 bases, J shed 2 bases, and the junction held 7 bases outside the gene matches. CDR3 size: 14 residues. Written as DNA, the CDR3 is TGTGCCAGTAGATACAGGGGCACTGGAAACACCATATATTTT. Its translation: CASRYRGTGNTIYF.

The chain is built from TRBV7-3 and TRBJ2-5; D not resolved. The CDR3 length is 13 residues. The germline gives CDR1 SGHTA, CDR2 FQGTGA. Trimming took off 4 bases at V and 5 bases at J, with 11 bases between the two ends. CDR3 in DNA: TGTGCCAGCAGCTCCCGACCCGCTGAGACCCAGTACTTC. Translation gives CASSSRPAETQYF.

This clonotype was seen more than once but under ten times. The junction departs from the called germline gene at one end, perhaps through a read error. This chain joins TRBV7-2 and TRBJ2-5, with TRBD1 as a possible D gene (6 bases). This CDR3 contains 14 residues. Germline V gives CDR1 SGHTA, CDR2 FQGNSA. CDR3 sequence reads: CASSPSDRQDTQYF. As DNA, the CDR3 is TGTGCCAGCAGCCCCTCGGACAGACAAGATACCCAGTACTTC.

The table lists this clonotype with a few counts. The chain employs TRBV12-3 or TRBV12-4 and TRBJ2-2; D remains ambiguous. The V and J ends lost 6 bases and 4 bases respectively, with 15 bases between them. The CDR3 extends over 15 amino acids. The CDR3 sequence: CASSSSQAGTGELFF. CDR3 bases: TGTGCCAGCAGCTCCTCCCAAGCCGGCACCGGGGAGCTGTTTTTT.

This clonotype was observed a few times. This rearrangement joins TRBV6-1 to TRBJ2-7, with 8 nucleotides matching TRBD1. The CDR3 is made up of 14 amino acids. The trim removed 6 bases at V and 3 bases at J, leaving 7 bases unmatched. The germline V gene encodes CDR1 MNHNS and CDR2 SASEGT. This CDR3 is CASSRGQFFYEQYV. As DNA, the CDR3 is TGTGCCAGCAGCAGGGGGCAATTCTTCTACGAGCAGTACGTC.

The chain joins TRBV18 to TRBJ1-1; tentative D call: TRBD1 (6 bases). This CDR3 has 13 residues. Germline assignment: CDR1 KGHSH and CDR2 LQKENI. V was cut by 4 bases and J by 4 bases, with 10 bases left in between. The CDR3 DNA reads TGTGCCAGCTCACTCGGGGGGCTCACTGAAGCTTTCTTT. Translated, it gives CASSLGGLTEAFF.

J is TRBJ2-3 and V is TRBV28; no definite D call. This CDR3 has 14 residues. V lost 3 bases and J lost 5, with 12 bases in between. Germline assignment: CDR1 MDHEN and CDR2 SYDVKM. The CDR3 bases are TGTGCCAGCAGTTTTGGGATTGTCGTAGATACGCAGTATTTT. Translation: CASSFGIVVDTQYF.